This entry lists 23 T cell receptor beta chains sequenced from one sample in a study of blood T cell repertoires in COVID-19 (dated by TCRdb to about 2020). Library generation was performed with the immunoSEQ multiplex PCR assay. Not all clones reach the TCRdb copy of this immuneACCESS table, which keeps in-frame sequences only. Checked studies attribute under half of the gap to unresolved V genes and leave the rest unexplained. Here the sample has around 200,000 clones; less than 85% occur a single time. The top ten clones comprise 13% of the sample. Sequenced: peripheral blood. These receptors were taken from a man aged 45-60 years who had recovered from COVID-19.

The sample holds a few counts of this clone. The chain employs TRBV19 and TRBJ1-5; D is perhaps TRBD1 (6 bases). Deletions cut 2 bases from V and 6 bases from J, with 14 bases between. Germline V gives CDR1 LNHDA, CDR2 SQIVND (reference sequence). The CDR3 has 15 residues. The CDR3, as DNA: TGTGCCAGTAGTATACGTCAGGGGTTAAGTCAGCCCCAGCATTTT. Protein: CASSIRQGLSQPQHF.

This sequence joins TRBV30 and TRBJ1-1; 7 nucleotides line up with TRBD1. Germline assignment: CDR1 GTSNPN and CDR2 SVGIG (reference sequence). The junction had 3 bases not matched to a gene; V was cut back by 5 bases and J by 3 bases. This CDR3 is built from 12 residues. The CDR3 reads CAWETGHTEAFF. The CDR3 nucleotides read TGTGCCTGGGAGACAGGGCACACTGAAGCTTTCTTT.

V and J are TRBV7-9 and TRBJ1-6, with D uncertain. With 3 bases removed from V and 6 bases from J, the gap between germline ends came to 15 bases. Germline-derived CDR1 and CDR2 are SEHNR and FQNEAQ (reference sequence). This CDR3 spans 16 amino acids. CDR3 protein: CASSFVRRSPNSPLHF. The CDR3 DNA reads TGTGCCAGCAGCTTTGTACGGAGATCACCTAATTCACCCCTCCACTTT.

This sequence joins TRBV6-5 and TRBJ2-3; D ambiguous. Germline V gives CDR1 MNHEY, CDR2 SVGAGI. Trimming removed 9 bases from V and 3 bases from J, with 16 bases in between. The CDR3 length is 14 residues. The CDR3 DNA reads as TGTGCCAGGCCGAGCCAAAAACTAACAGATACGCAGTATTTT. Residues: CARPSQKLTDTQYF.

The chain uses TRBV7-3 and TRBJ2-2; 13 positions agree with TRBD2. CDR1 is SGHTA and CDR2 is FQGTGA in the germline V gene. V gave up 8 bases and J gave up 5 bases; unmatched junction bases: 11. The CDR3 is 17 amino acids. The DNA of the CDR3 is TGTGCCAGCGCCCCACTAGCGGGAGGGCCTGATACCGGGGAGCTGTTTTTT. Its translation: CASAPLAGGPDTGELFF.

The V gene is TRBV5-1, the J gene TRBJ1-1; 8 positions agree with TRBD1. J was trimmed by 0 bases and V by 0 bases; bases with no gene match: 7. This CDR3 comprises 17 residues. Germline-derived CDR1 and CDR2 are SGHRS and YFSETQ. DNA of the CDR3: TGCGCCAGCAGCTTGGGAGCTGGACAGGGTATGAACACTGAAGCTTTCTTT. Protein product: CASSLGAGQGMNTEAFF.

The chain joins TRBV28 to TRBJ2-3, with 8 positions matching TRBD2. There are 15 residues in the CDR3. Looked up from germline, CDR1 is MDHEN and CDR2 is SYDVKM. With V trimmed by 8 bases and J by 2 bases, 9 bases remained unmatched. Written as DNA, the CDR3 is TGTGCCAGCGGCACTCCTAGCGGGTCCACAGATACGCAGTATTTT. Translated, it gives CASGTPSGSTDTQYF. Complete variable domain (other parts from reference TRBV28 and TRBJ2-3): DVKVTQSSRYLVKRTGEKVFLECVQDMDHENMFWYRQDPGLGLRLIYFSYDVKMKEKGDIPEGYSVSREKKERFSLILESASTNQTSMYLCASGTPSGSTDTQYFGPGTRLTVL.

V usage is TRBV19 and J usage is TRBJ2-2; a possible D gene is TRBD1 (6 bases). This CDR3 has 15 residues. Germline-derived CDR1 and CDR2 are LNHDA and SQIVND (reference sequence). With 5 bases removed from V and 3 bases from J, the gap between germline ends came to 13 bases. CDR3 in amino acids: CASSARTVYTGELFF. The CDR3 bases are TGTGCCAGTAGTGCAAGGACAGTTTACACCGGGGAGCTGTTTTTT.

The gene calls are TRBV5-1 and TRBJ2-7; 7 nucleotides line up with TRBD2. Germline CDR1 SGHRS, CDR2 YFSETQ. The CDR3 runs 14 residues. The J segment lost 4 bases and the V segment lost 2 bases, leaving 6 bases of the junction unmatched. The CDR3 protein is CASSLRTSSYEQYF. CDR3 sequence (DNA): TGCGCCAGCAGCTTACGGACTAGTAGTTACGAGCAGTACTTC.

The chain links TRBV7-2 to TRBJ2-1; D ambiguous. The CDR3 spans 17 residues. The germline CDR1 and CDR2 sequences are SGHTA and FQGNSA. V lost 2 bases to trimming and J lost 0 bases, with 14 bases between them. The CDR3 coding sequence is TGTGCCAGCAGCTTATCTGTCGGTCTAGTCTCCTACAATGAGCAGTTCTTC. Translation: CASSLSVGLVSYNEQFF.

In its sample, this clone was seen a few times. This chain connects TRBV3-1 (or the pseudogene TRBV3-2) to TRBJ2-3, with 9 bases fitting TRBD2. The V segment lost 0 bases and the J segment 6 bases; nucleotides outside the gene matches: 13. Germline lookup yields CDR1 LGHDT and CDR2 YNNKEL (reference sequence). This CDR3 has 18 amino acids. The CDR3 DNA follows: TGTGCCAGCAGCCAAGACTCTCGGTTGGCGGGAGGGCGGGATACGCAGTATTTT. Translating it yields CASSQDSRLAGGRDTQYF.

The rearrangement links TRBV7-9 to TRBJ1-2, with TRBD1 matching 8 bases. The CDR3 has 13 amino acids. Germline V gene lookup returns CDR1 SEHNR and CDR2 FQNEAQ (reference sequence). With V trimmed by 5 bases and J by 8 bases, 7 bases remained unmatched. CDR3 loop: CASSIQGALGYTF. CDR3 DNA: TGTGCCAGCAGCATCCAGGGGGCGTTGGGCTACACCTTC.

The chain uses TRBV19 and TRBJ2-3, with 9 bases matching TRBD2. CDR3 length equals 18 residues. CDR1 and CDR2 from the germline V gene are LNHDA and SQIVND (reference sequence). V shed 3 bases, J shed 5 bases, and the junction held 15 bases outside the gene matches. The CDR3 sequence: CASSMDPPRAGGQDTQYF. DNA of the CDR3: TGTGCCAGTAGTATGGATCCCCCCCGGGCGGGAGGGCAAGATACGCAGTATTTT.

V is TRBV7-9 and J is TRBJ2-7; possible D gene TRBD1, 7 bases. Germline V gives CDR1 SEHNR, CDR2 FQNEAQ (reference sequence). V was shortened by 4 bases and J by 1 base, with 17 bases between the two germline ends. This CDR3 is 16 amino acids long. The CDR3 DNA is TGTGCCAGCAGCTCAATCCAGGGGGGCATATCCTACGAGCAGTACTTC. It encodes CASSSIQGGISYEQYF.

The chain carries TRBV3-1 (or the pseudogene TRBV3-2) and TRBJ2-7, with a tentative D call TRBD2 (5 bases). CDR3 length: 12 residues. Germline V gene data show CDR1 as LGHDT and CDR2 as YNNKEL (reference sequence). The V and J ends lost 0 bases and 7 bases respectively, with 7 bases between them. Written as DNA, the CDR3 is TGTGCCAGCAGCCAAGAACCGGGAGAGCAGTACTTC. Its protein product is CASSQEPGEQYF.

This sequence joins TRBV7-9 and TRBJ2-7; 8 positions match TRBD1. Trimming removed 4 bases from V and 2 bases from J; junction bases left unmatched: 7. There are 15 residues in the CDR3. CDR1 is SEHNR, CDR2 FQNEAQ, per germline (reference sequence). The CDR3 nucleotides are TGTGCCAGCAGCTCGTTGACAGGGGACCCCTACGAGCAGTACTTC. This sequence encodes CASSSLTGDPYEQYF.

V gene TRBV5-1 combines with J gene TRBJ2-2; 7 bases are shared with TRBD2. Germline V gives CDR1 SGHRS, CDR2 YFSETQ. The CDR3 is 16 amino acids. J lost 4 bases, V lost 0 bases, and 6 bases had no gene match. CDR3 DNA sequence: TGCGCCAGCAGCTTGGCCGGGGGGATAGGCACCGGGGAGCTGTTTTTT. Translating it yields CASSLAGGIGTGELFF.

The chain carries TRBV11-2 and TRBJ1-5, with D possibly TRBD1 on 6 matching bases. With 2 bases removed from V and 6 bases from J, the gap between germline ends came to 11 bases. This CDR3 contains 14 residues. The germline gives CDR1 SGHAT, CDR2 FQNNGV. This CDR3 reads CASSLNVGAQPQHF. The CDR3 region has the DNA TGTGCCAGCAGCTTAAACGTGGGGGCTCAGCCCCAGCATTTT.

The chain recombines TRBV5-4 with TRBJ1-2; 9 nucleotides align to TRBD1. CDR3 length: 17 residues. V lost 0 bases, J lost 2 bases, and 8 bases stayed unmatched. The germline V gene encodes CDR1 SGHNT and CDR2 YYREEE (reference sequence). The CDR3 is CASSLAFGQGLNYGYTF. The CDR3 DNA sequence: TGTGCCAGCAGCTTGGCATTCGGACAGGGGCTAAACTATGGCTACACCTTC. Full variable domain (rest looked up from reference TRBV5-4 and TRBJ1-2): ETGVTQSPTHLIKTRGQQVTLRCSSQSGHNTVSWYQQALGQGPQFIFQYYREEENGRGNFPPRFSGLQFPNYSSELNVNALELDDSALYLCASSLAFGQGLNYGYTFGSGTRLTVV.

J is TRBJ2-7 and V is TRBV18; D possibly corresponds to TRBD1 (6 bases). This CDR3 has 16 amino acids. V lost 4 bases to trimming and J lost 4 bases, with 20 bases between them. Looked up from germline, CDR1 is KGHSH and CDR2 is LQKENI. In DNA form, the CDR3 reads TGTGCCAGCTCACTACGGACTTGGGGGCCGCTGTACGAGCAGTACTTC. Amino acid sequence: CASSLRTWGPLYEQYF.

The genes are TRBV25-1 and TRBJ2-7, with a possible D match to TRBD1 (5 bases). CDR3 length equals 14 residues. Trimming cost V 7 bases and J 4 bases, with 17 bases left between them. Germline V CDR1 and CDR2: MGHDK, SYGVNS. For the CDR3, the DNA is TGTGCCAGCAAAAGGGGCACCGGCGCATACGAGCAGTACTTC. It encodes CASKRGTGAYEQYF.

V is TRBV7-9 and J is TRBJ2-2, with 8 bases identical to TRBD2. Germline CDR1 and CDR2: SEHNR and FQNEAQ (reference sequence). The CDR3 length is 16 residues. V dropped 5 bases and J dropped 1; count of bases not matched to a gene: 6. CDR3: CASSLLRGGNTGELFF. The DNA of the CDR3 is TGTGCCAGCAGCCTTCTCCGGGGGGGGAACACCGGGGAGCTGTTTTTT.

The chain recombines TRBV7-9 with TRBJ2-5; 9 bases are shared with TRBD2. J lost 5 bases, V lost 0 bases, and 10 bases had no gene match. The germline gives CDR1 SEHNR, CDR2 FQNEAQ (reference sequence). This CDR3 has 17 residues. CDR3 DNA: TGTGCCAGCAGCTTAGCATCTAGCGGGAACTCCAAGGAGACCCAGTACTTC. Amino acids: CASSLASSGNSKETQYF.